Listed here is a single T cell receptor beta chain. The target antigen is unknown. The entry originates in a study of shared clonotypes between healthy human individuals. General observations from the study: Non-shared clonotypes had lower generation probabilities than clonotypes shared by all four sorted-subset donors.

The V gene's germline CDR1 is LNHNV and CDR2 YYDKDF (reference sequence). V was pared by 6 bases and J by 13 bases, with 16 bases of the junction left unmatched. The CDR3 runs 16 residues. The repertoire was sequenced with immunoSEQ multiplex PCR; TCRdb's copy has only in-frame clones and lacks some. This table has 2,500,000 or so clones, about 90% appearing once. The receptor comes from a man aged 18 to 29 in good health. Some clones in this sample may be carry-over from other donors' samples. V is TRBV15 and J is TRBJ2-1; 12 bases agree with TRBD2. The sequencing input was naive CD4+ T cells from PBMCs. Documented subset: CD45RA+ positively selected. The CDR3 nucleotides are TGTGCCACCAGTATTACCCCCCGACTAGCGGGAGATCAACAGTTCTTC. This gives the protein CATSITPRLAGDQQFF. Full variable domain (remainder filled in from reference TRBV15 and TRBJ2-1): DAMVIQNPRYQVTQFGKPVTLSCSQTLNHNVMYWYQQKSSQAPKLLFHYYDKDFNNEADTPDNFQSRRPNTSFCFLDIRSPGLGDTAMYLCATSITPRLAGDQQFFGPGTRLTVL.